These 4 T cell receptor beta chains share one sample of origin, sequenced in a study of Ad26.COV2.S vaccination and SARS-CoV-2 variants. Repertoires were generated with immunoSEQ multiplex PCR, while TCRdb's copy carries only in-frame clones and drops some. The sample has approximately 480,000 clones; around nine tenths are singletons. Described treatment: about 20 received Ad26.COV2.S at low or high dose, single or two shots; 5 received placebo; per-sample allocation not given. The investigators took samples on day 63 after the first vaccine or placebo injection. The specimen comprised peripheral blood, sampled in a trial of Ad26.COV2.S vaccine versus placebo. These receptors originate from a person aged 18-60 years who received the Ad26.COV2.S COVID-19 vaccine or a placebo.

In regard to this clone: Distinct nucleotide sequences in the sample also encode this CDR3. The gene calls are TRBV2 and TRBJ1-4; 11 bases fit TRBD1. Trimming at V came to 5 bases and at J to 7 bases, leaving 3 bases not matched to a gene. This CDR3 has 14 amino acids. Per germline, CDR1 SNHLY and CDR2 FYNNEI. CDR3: CASSPDRGREKLFF. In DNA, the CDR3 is TGTGCCAGCAGTCCGGACAGGGGGCGTGAAAAACTGTTTTTT.

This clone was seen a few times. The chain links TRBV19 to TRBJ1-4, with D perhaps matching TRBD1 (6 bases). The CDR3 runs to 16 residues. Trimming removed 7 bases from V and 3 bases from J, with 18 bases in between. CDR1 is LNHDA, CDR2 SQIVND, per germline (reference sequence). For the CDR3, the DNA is TGTGCCAGTACCACAAAGCGGGGGGGGCCTAATGAAAAACTGTTTTTT. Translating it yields CASTTKRGGPNEKLFF.

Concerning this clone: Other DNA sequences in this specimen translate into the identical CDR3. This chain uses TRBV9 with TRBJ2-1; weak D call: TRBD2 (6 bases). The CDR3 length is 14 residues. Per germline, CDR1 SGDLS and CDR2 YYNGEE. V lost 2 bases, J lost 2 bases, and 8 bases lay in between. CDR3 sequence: CASSVAGTYNEQFF. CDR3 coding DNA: TGTGCCAGCAGCGTTGCGGGAACCTACAATGAGCAGTTCTTC.

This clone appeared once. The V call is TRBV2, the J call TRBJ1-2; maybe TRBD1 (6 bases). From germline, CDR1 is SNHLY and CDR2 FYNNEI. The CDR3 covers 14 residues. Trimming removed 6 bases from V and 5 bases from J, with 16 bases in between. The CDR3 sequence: CASSPGAPLYGYTF. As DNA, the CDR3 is TGTGCCAGCAGCCCGGGGGCGCCGTTATATGGCTACACCTTC.